What follows is one T cell receptor beta chain and its context. This record belongs to a study of blood T cell repertoires in COVID-19. Trimming left V 5 bases short and J 0 bases short, with 5 bases between. The CDR3 has 13 residues. Germline CDR1 reads SNHLY; CDR2 reads FYNNEI. Sequenced by immunoSEQ multiplex PCR; TCRdb stores in-frame clones only, minus some. This sample yields 200,000 to 250,000 clones, of which roughly four fifths are seen a single time; about 2.4% belongs to the top ten. The chain carries TRBV2 and TRBJ1-5, with D tentatively TRBD1 (5 bases). Sample: peripheral blood. This TCR was recovered from a woman aged 55-69 years with acute or convalescent COVID-19. CDR3 coding DNA: TGTGCCAGCAGTCAGGGTAGCAATCAGCCCCAGCATTTT. The encoded protein is CASSQGSNQPQHF.